Shown below are 28 T cell receptor beta chains from a single sample sequenced in a study of control samples from healthy donors and cancer patients. TCRdb's copy holds only in-frame clones and misses some; the assay was immunoSEQ multiplex PCR. The sample lists about 160,000 clones; roughly 94% were seen once. Sequencing used blood. The receptors shown here come from a woman in her thirties or forties in good health.

A single count supports this clone. This chain links TRBV5-4 with TRBJ1-1, with D maybe TRBD1 (5 bases). CDR3 length: 13 amino acids. Between the trimmed V and J ends, which lost 0 bases and 6 bases, there was a span of 9 bases. Per germline, CDR1 SGHNT and CDR2 YYREEE (reference sequence). In DNA form, the CDR3 reads TGTGCCAGCAGCTTGGGGGGCGAGGCTGAAGCTTTCTTT. This translates into CASSLGGEAEAFF.

The rearrangement uses TRBV6-2 or TRBV6-3 and TRBJ1-5; tentatively, D is TRBD1 (5 bases). The CDR3 totals 14 residues. The germline V gene encodes CDR1 MNHEY and CDR2 SVGEGT. The germline V and J ends were trimmed by 4 bases and 7 bases, with 14 bases remaining between them. CDR3 nucleotides: TGTGCCAGCAGTTGGTCGCAGGGCAGCCAGCCCCAGCATTTT. The encoded protein is CASSWSQGSQPQHF.

The DNA of the CDR3 is TGTGCCAGCAGTCTGACTAGCGGGAGTGGCCTCCAAGAGACCCAGTACTTC. This encodes CASSLTSGSGLQETQYF. This chain joins TRBV27 and TRBJ2-5; 12 bases agree with TRBD2. The CDR3 is 17 residues long. With V trimmed by 5 bases and J by 1 base, 8 bases remained unmatched. Germline V gene data show CDR1 as MNHEY and CDR2 as SMNVEV (reference sequence).

The chain links TRBV19 to TRBJ2-7; no firm D call. Germline lookup yields CDR1 LNHDA and CDR2 SQIVND (reference sequence). The CDR3 runs to 13 residues. Trimming cost V 3 bases and J 0 bases, with 6 bases left between them. The CDR3 loop reads CASSMRVSYEQYF. The DNA for the CDR3 is TGTGCCAGTAGTATGCGCGTCTCCTACGAGCAGTACTTC.

This chain uses TRBV4-1 with TRBJ1-6; D may be TRBD1 (5 bases). Trimming took 0 bases from V and 10 from J, leaving 10 bases between them. Germline lookup yields CDR1 MGHRA and CDR2 YSYEKL. There are 14 residues in the CDR3. The CDR3 coding sequence is TGCGCCAGCAGCCAAGATCGGGACCGATCACCCCTCCACTTT. The encoded protein is CASSQDRDRSPLHF.

The chain has TRBV9 and TRBJ2-3; either TRBD1 or TRBD2 may fit D (5 bases each). Trimming removed 3 bases from V and 2 bases from J, with 10 bases in between. CDR3 length: 14 amino acids. CDR1 is SGDLS and CDR2 is YYNGEE in the germline V gene. The chain's CDR3 is CASSARDPTDTQYF. The CDR3 region has the DNA TGTGCCAGCAGCGCACGGGACCCCACAGATACGCAGTATTTT.

The V call is TRBV7-9, the J call TRBJ1-2; no clear D gene. Trimming removed 4 bases from V and 3 bases from J, with 18 bases in between. CDR3 length: 16 residues. Germline V CDR1 and CDR2: SEHNR, FQNEAQ (reference sequence). Here the CDR3 reads CASSSKGEGLYYGYTF. The CDR3 coding sequence is TGTGCCAGCAGCTCCAAGGGTGAGGGCCTTTACTATGGCTACACCTTC.

The chain couples TRBV7-2 to TRBJ2-3, with TRBD2 matching 11 bases. Unmatched junction bases numbered 5, after V lost 6 bases and J lost 0 bases. The CDR3 runs to 16 residues. Germline lookup yields CDR1 SGHTA and CDR2 FQGNSA. CDR3 amino acids: CASRLLAGVSTDTQYF. DNA for the CDR3: TGTGCCAGCAGGCTACTAGCGGGAGTAAGCACAGATACGCAGTATTTT.

A single count supports this clone. The gene calls are TRBV3-1 (or the pseudogene TRBV3-2) and TRBJ2-6, with D perhaps TRBD2 (7 bases). Trimming removed 0 bases at V and 0 bases at J, with 12 bases between. The length of the CDR3 is 18 residues. The germline CDR1 and CDR2 sequences are LGHDT and YNNKEL (reference sequence). The CDR3 loop reads CASSQEGGPSSGANVLTF. The CDR3 DNA follows: TGTGCCAGCAGCCAAGAGGGGGGGCCGAGCTCTGGGGCCAACGTCCTGACTTTC.

The rearrangement links TRBV18 to TRBJ2-7, with TRBD1 identical over 8 bases. The CDR3 has 12 residues. The V gene end was trimmed by 4 bases and the J gene end by 6 bases; junction bases not matched to a gene: 2. Germline V gives CDR1 KGHSH, CDR2 LQKENI. CDR3 in DNA: TGTGCCAGCTCACTTGACAGGGGCGAGCAGTACTTC. Protein sequence: CASSLDRGEQYF. Using reference TRBV18 and TRBJ2-7 for the parts outside the CDR3, the full variable domain is NAGVMQNPRHLVRRRGQEARLRCSPMKGHSHVYWYRQLPEEGLKFMVYLQKENIIDESGMPKERFSAEFPKEGPSILRIQQVVRGDSAAYFCASSLDRGEQYFGPGTRLTVT.

This sequence joins TRBV6-1 and TRBJ2-5, with D maybe TRBD1 (5 bases). The germline CDR1 and CDR2 sequences are MNHNS and SASEGT. The CDR3 sequence is 16 residues long. Trimming took off 4 bases at V and 1 base at J, with 16 bases between the two ends. The CDR3 spells CASSVMTELAQETQYF. Here the CDR3 DNA reads TGTGCCAGCAGTGTGATGACAGAACTTGCCCAAGAGACCCAGTACTTC.

V usage is TRBV4-3 and J usage is TRBJ2-5; the D gene is possibly TRBD1 (5 bases). This CDR3 has 16 amino acids. V was shortened by 1 base and J by 4 bases, with 16 bases between the two germline ends. Germline CDR1 is LGHNA and CDR2 is YSLEER. CDR3 nucleotide sequence: TGCGCCAGCAGCCAAGGCAGGGTGACTTTGGGAGAGACCCAGTACTTC. This translates into CASSQGRVTLGETQYF.

The rearrangement uses TRBV21-1 and TRBJ2-3; the table assigns TRBD2, which was not confirmed against the DNA. TRBV21-1 is given as a pseudogene. The CDR3 length is 14 residues. The CDR3: CASGSGRRTDTQYF. DNA for the CDR3: TGTGCCAGCGGTAGCGGGAGAAGGACAGATACGCAGTATTTT.

This sequence joins TRBV10-2 and TRBJ2-5, with D perhaps TRBD1 (6 bases). Germline V CDR1 and CDR2: WSHSY, SAAADI. The germline V and J ends were trimmed by 3 bases and 9 bases, with 17 bases remaining between them. The CDR3 covers 14 residues. The CDR3 region has the DNA TGCGCCAGCAGTGACCAGGGGCGCCTTATGGCCCAGTACTTC. This gives the protein CASSDQGRLMAQYF.

The chain joins TRBV6-2 or TRBV6-3 to TRBJ1-1, with TRBD1 matching 9 bases. The CDR3 sequence is 17 residues long. Germline CDR1 MNHEY, CDR2 SVGEGT. Trimming removed 6 bases from V and 1 base from J; junction bases left unmatched: 12. CDR3 loop: CASSFRKGQGPNTEAFF. CDR3 DNA: TGTGCCAGCAGCTTCAGAAAGGGACAGGGACCGAACACTGAAGCTTTCTTT.

V usage is TRBV28 and J usage is TRBJ1-5; unclear D gene. Germline V gene sequence: CDR1 MDHEN, CDR2 SYDVKM. Trimming removed 5 bases from V and 6 bases from J, with 8 bases in between. The CDR3 contains 12 residues. CDR3 in DNA: TGTGCCAGCAGTGCCATCCTTCAGCCCCAGCATTTT. It is translated as CASSAILQPQHF.

This chain connects TRBV15 to TRBJ1-4; D possibly corresponds to TRBD1 (5 bases). Trimming pared 5 bases from V and 12 bases from J, leaving 13 bases between. Per the germline V gene, CDR1 is LNHNV and CDR2 is YYDKDF (reference sequence). This CDR3 is built from 12 residues. DNA of the CDR3: TGTGCCACCAGCGGAGTAGGGGTGGAACTGTTTTTT. Translation gives CATSGVGVELFF.

The rearrangement links TRBV3-1 (or the pseudogene TRBV3-2) to TRBJ1-2, with 7 bases lining up with TRBD1. The CDR3 is 13 amino acids. V lost 3 bases, J lost 7 bases, and 5 bases stayed unmatched. The germline CDR1 and CDR2 sequences are LGHDT and YNNKEL (reference sequence). In nucleotides, the CDR3 is TGTGCCAGCAGCCAGGAGGGGGCCGGTGGCTACACCTTC. Its protein product is CASSQEGAGGYTF.

This chain connects TRBV5-6 to TRBJ1-2, with no clear D. Looked up from germline, CDR1 is SGHDT and CDR2 is YYEEEE. Trimming pared 1 base from V and 7 bases from J, leaving 5 bases between. CDR3 length: 11 residues. The CDR3 coding sequence is TGTGCCAGCAGCTTGCTAGGTGGCTACACCTTC. It yields the protein CASSLLGGYTF.

The chain joins TRBV7-6 to TRBJ2-7, with 9 bases that match TRBD1. Germline V gives CDR1 SGHVS, CDR2 FNYEAQ. J was trimmed by 2 bases and V by 3 bases; bases with no gene match: 2. The CDR3 covers 14 residues. The CDR3 coding sequence is TGTGCCAGCAGCTTGGACAGGGGCGCCTACGAGCAGTACTTC. It specifies CASSLDRGAYEQYF.

The chain combines TRBV27 with TRBJ2-7; D is perhaps TRBD2 (6 bases). The CDR3 contains 14 residues. V lost 1 base and J 3 bases, leaving 10 bases between the germline ends. The germline CDR1 and CDR2 sequences are MNHEY and SMNVEV (reference sequence). CDR3 loop: CASSLWGVGYEQYF. The CDR3 nucleotides are TGTGCCAGCAGTTTATGGGGGGTGGGCTACGAGCAGTACTTC.

The chain joins TRBV14 to TRBJ1-6, with D perhaps matching TRBD1 (6 bases). Germline V CDR1 and CDR2: SGHDN, FVKESK. V was cut by 3 bases and J by 11 bases, with 14 bases left in between. This CDR3 has 14 residues. CDR3 protein: CASSHQGSGAPLHF. For the CDR3, the DNA is TGTGCCAGCAGCCACCAGGGGTCAGGGGCACCCCTCCACTTT. Together with reference TRBV14 and TRBJ1-6, the CDR3 gives the full variable domain: EAGVTQFPSHSVIEKGQTVTLRCDPISGHDNLYWYRRVMGKEIKFLLHFVKESKQDESGMPNNRFLAERTGGTYSTLKVQPAELEDSGVYFCASSHQGSGAPLHFGNGTRLTVT.

Only one count was recorded for this clone. The gene calls are TRBV19 and TRBJ1-1, with 7 bases that match TRBD1. The V gene's germline CDR1 is LNHDA and CDR2 SQIVND (reference sequence). The CDR3 has 14 amino acids. After removal of 10 bases from V and 6 bases from J, the junction contained 14 bases not matched to a gene. The CDR3 DNA is TGTGCCACCCAGACAGGGAGAGGAAACGCTGAAGCTTTCTTT. Translating gives CATQTGRGNAEAFF.

This chain uses TRBV2 with TRBJ1-4; TRBD1 aligns across 7 bases. In germline, CDR1 is SNHLY, CDR2 FYNNEI. The V gene end was trimmed by 7 bases and the J gene end by 5 bases; junction bases not matched to a gene: 7. This CDR3 has 14 residues. CDR3 coding DNA: TGTGCCAGCAAAGTGGGACAGAACAATGAAAAACTGTTTTTT. It translates to CASKVGQNNEKLFF.

The V gene is TRBV12-3 or TRBV12-4, the J gene TRBJ1-2, with 7 bases matching TRBD1. V was clipped by 7 bases and J by 8 bases; unmatched bases: 10. The CDR3 is 13 residues long. The DNA of the CDR3 is TGTGCCAGCACCACCGGGACAGCCCGCGGCTACACCTTC. This encodes CASTTGTARGYTF.

The chain has TRBV7-9 and TRBJ1-2, with 7 bases that match TRBD1. The trim removed 5 bases at V and 6 bases at J, leaving 15 bases unmatched. The CDR3 length is 16 residues. Germline values: CDR1 SEHNR, CDR2 FQNEAQ (reference sequence). The CDR3 nucleotides are TGTGCCAGCAGCCCCCCTCGGACAGGCGATCGAAATGGCTACACCTTC. Protein sequence: CASSPPRTGDRNGYTF.

The chain combines TRBV5-1 with TRBJ1-3; tentative D call: TRBD1 (5 bases). Trimming stripped 4 bases from V and 3 bases from J, with 11 bases between. Germline V lookup: CDR1 SGHRS, CDR2 YFSETQ. The CDR3 contains 14 residues. The CDR3 sequence: CASSPGDFGNTIYF. CDR3 nucleotide sequence: TGCGCCAGCAGCCCGGGGGACTTTGGAAACACCATATATTTT.

The V and J genes are TRBV7-2 and TRBJ2-3; perhaps D is TRBD1 or TRBD2 (5 bases each). Trimming shortened V by 2 bases and J by 4 bases, and 10 bases separated the two germline ends. CDR1 and CDR2 (germline): SGHTA, FQGNSA. The CDR3 totals 14 residues. CDR3: CASSLSRGADTQYF. In DNA, the CDR3 is TGTGCCAGCAGCTTAAGTCGGGGCGCAGATACGCAGTATTTT.